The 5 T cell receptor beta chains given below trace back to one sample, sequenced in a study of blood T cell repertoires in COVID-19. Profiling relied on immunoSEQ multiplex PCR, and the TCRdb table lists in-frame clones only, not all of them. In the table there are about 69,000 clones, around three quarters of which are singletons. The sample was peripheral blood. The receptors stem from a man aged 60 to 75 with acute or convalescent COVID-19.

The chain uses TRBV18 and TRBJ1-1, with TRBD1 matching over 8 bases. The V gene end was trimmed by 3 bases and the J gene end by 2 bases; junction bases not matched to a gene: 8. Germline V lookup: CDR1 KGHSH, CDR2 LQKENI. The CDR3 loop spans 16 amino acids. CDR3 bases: TGTGCCAGCTCACCGACCGGGACAGGACTAAACACTGAAGCTTTCTTT. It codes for CASSPTGTGLNTEAFF.

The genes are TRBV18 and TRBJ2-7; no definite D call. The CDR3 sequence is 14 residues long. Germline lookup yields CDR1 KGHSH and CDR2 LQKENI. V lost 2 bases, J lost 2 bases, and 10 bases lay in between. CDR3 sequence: CASSPGALTYEQYF. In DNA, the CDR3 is TGTGCCAGCTCACCAGGAGCACTTACCTACGAGCAGTACTTC.

The CDR3 sequence: CASSRTGRSGANVLTF. The CDR3 DNA follows: TGTGCCAGCAGCCGGACAGGGCGCTCTGGGGCCAACGTCCTGACTTTC. V is TRBV6-2 or TRBV6-3 and J is TRBJ2-6, with TRBD1 matching 8 bases. V lost 6 bases to trimming and J lost 0 bases; unmatched junction nucleotides: 4. This CDR3 region has 16 residues. Germline V gene sequence: CDR1 MNHEY, CDR2 SVGEGT.

CDR3 protein: CASSSLGRSYGYTF. Here the CDR3 DNA reads TGTGCCAGCAGCTCCCTTGGCCGAAGCTATGGCTACACCTTC. The gene calls are TRBV7-9 and TRBJ1-2; D not certain. V was pared by 4 bases and J by 4 bases, with 13 bases between. The CDR3 loop spans 14 amino acids. Germline V gives CDR1 SEHNR, CDR2 FQNEAQ (reference sequence).

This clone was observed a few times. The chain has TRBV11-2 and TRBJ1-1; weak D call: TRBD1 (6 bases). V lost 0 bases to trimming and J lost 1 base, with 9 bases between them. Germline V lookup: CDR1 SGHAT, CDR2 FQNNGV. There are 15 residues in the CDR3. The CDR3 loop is CASSLDQGWNTEAFF. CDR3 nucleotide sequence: TGTGCCAGCAGCTTAGATCAGGGGTGGAACACTGAAGCTTTCTTT.